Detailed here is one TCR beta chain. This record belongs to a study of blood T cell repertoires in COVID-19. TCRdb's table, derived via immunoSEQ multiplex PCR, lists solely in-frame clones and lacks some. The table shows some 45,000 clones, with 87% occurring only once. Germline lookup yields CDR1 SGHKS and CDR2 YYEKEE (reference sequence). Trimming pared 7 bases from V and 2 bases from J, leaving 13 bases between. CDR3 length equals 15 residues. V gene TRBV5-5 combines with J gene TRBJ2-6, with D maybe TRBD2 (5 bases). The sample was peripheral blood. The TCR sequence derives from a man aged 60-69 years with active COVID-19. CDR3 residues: CASFPGYTGANVLTF. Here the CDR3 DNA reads TGTGCCAGCTTTCCGGGGTACACTGGGGCCAACGTCCTGACTTTC.